This TCR beta chain is drawn from a study of vaccination and CD4 T cells after COVID-19. Findings and limits, study-wide: With convalescent patients, a median about 90% of reactive clones emerged solely after vaccination.

The treatment was: approximately 10-day PBMC culture with coronavirus spike peptide pools or control peptides (ViraFEST assay). PBMC cultures, at approximately 2 million cells per well, received approximately 9.1 IU/ml IL-2 and about 10 ug/ml peptide pools. Only one count was recorded for this clonotype. The antigen is undetermined. Cultured CD4+ T-cell DNA underwent Oncomine TCR Beta short-read sequencing. TCRdb reprocessed the PCR reads via MiXCR and lists one record per CDR3 protein. In the table there are about 21,000 distinct CDR3 sequences, around half of which are singletons. The receptor's source is a human donor who had recovered from COVID-19. Sequenced material: CD4+ T cells from blood, cultured in vitro.

The CDR3, as DNA: TGTGCCAGCAGCTTCGGACAGGGGAGGACAGATACGCAGTATTTT. It encodes CASSFGQGRTDTQYF. The chain links TRBV7-2 to TRBJ2-3; TRBD1 matches at 9 bases. The germline CDR1 and CDR2 sequences are SGHTA and FQGNSA. V gave up 3 bases and J gave up 3 bases; unmatched junction bases: 4. The CDR3 sequence is 15 residues long.